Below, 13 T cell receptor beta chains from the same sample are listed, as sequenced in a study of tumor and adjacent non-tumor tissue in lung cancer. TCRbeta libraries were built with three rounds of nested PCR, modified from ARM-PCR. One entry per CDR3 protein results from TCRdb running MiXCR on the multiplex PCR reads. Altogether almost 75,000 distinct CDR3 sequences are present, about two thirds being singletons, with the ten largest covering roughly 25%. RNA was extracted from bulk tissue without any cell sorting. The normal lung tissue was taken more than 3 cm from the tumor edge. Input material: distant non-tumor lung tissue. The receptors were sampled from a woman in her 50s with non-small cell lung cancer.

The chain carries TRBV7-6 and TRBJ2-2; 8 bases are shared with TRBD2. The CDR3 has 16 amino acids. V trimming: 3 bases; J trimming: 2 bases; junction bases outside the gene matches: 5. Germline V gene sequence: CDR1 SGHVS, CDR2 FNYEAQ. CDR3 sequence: CASSLAGRGNTGELFF. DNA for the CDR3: TGTGCCAGCAGCTTGGCCGGGAGGGGAAACACCGGGGAGCTGTTTTTT.

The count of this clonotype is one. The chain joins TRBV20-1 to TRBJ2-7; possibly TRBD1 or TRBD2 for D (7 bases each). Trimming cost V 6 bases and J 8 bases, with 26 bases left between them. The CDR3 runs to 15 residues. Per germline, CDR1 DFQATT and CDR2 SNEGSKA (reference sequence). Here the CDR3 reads CSASPGGQRECQQYF. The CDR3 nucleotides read TGCAGTGCCTCACCGGGGGGACAGAGAGAATGCCAGCAGTACTTC.

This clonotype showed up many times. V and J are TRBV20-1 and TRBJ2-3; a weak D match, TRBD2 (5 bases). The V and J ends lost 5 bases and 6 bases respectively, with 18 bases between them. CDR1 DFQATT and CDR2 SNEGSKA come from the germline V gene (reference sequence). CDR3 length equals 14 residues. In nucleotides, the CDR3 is TGCAGTGCTGAGAGAGGAGGAGGAGCTGATACGCAGTATTTT. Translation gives CSAERGGGADTQYF.

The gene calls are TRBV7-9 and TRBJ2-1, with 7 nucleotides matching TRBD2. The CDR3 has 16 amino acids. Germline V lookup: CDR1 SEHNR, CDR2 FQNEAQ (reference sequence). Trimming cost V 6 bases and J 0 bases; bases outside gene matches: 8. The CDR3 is CASRWDYQSSYNEQFF. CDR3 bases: TGTGCCAGCAGATGGGACTACCAAAGCTCCTACAATGAGCAGTTCTTC.

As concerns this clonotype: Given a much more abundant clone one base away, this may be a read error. CDR3 in amino acids: CASSNRGSNQPHHF. As DNA, the CDR3 is TGTGCCAGCAGTAACAGGGGGAGCAATCAGCCCCATCATTTT. The genes are TRBV6-1 and TRBJ1-5, with 8 bases that match TRBD1. The V gene's germline CDR1 is MNHNS and CDR2 SASEGT. This CDR3 region has 14 residues.

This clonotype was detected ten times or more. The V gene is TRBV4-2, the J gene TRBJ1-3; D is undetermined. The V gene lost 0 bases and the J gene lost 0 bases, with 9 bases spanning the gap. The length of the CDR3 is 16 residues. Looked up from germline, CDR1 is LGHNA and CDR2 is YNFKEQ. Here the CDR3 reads CASSQESLRSGNTIYF. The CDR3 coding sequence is TGTGCCAGCAGCCAAGAATCTCTGCGCTCTGGAAACACCATATATTTT.

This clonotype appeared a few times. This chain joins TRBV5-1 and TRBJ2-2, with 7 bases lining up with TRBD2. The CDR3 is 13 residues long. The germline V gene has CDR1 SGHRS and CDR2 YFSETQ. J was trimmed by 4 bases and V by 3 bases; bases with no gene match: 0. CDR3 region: CASSSGGTGELFF. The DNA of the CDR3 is TGCGCCAGCAGCTCGGGAGGCACCGGGGAGCTGTTTTTT.

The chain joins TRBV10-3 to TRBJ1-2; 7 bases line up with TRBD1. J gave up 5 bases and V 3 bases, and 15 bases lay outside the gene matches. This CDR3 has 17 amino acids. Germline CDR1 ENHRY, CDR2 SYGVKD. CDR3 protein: CAISDAGEGALPYGYTF. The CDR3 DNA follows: TGTGCCATCAGTGATGCGGGAGAGGGGGCGCTCCCTTATGGCTACACCTTC.

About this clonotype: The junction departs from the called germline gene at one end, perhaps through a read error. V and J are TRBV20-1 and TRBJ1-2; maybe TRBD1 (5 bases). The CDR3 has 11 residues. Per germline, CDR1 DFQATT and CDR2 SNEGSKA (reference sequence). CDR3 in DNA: TGCAGTGCCGGGACCTACCTTAGATACGCCTTC. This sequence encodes CSAGTYLRYAF.

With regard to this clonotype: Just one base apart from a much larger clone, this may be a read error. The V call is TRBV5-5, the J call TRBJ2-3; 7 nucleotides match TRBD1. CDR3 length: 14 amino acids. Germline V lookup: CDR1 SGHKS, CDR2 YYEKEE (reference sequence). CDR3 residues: CASSWGQSTNTQYF. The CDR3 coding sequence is TGTGCCAGCAGCTGGGGACAGAGCACAAATACGCAGTATTTT.

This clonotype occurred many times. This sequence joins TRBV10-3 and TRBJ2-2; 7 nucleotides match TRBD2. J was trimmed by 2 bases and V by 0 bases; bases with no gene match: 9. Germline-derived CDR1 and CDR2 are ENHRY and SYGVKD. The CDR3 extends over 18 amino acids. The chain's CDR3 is CAISESVPSGSNTGELFF. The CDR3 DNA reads TGTGCCATCAGTGAGTCCGTTCCTAGCGGCTCAAACACCGGGGAGCTGTTTTTT.

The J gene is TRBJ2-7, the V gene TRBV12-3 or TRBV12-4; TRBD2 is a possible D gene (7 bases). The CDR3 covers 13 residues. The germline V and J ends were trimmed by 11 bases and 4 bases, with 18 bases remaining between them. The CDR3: CAGSRGRAYEQYF. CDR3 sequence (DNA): TGTGCCGGTTCTAGGGGGAGGGCTTACGAGCAGTACTTC.

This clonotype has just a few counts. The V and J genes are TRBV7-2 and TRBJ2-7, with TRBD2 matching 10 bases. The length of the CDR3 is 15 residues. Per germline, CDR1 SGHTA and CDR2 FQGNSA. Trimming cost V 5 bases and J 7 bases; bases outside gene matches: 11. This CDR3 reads CASSQISTSGYEQYF. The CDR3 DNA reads TGTGCCAGCAGCCAAATTTCGACTAGCGGGTATGAGCAGTACTTC.